This T cell receptor (beta chain) was identified in a study of blood T cell repertoires in COVID-19. Study-level information: Researchers got acute and convalescent COVID-19 samples from the United States, Italy and Spain. PBMCs, B-cell-depleted T cells, or T cells were the source of the cDNA or gDNA that made up the material.

With 4 bases clipped from V and 5 bases from J, the junction kept 11 bases outside the gene matches. The CDR3 spans 16 residues. Germline CDR1 is SGHTS and CDR2 is YDEGEE. The protocol was immunoSEQ multiplex PCR, while the TCRdb copy is restricted to in-frame clones and leaves out a portion. This table holds 130,000 or so clones, about 88% found once. Study members were between about 18 and 95 years old and lived in 20 to 25 US regions. Participant reports of clinical history set cohort assignment. The source material was PBMCs or T cells enriched from blood (not recorded which). This chain connects TRBV5-8 to TRBJ2-1, with 8 bases aligning to TRBD2. This receptor was obtained from a man in his forties with acute COVID-19. CDR3 sequence: CASSHSGEYFDNEQFF. The CDR3 DNA reads as TGTGCCAGCAGCCATAGCGGGGAGTACTTTGACAATGAGCAGTTCTTC.